This paragraph covers one T cell receptor beta chain sequence. Its specificity is not known. This sample is part of a study of STAT5B mutations in CD4+ large granular lymphocyte leukemia. Study-level findings and limits: 8/27 top patient clones versus 2/35 control clones were TRBV06-family. No patients shared main leukemic clonotypes, though around 24% appeared at low frequency elsewhere.

Trimming took 5 bases from V and 2 from J, leaving 16 bases between them. CDR1 is SGHVS and CDR2 is FQNEAQ in the germline V gene. The CDR3 spans 16 residues. The assay was immunoSEQ multiplex PCR, and TCRdb's table has in-frame clones only and misses some. In the table there are 30,000 or so clones, 85% of which are singletons. Controls came from buffy coats of healthy blood donors. The sequenced sample was CD4+ T cells from blood buffy coats. The receptor's source is a human donor in good health. The V and J genes are TRBV7-8 and TRBJ2-1; D is perhaps TRBD2 (6 bases). CDR3 in DNA: TGTGCCAGCAGCCGCCTCCGGGACTCTGCCTACAATGAGCAGTTCTTC. Translation: CASSRLRDSAYNEQFF.